This TCR beta chain was recorded in a study of blood T cell repertoires in COVID-19. In the study overall: Italy, Spain and the United States were the sources of the convalescent and acute COVID-19 samples. In each case, the material was cDNA or gDNA derived from T cells, B-cell-depleted T cells, or PBMCs.

Original methodology: It was from reference gene primer amplification that nucleated cell counts were estimated. Some clones are missing from TCRdb's copy, which holds only in-frame ones; the method was immunoSEQ multiplex PCR. Clone size and V and J calls were adopted from that table, with D and trimming inferred from the DNA. The table has around 130,000 clones, more than 65% seen once. The germline CDR1 and CDR2 sequences are SEHNR and FQNEAQ (reference sequence). The CDR3 runs to 17 residues. V was clipped by 1 base and J by 2 bases; unmatched bases: 11. The origin of this receptor is a human donor in a cohort sampled during active COVID-19. The chain has TRBV7-9 and TRBJ2-7; 7 bases match TRBD2. Sequenced material: peripheral blood. The CDR3 DNA follows: TGTGCCAGCAGCTTAGGGGGTGGGGCAGCGGGGACCTACGAGCAGTACTTC. This codes for CASSLGGGAAGTYEQYF.